The present entry profiles one T cell receptor beta chain with its context. Its specificity is unknown. Distinct nucleotide sequences in the sample also encode this CDR3. These data belong to a study of shared clonotypes between healthy human individuals. Study-level results: Generally, naive subsets came out with larger estimated richness than memory subsets.

The germline CDR1 and CDR2 sequences are MGHRA and YSYEKL. The V and J ends lost 1 base and 4 bases respectively, with 8 bases between them. This CDR3 has 13 residues. The test was conducted at deep level. Original processing methods: Junction-only sequences without quality scores came from ImmunoSEQ, so filtering differed. Profiling relied on immunoSEQ multiplex PCR, and the TCRdb table lists in-frame clones only, not all of them. V, J and clone size reflect that table, while D and trimming were determined from the DNA. The sample lists millions of clones; about 94% were seen once. Naive CD8 cells comprised CD45RO-negative, CCR7-positively selected cells, excluding terminally differentiated effector memory CD45RA+ cells.

The TCR was taken from a man aged 18 to 35 in good health. This sequence joins TRBV4-1 and TRBJ2-7; TRBD2 is a possible D gene (6 bases). Sequenced: naive CD8+ T cells sorted from blood. CDR3 in DNA: TGCGCCAGCAGCCAAGCGCGGGGTTACGAGCAGTACTTC. Its translation is CASSQARGYEQYF.